One and the same sample provided the 20 T cell receptor beta chains below, sequenced in a study of T cells in women clearing cervical HPV infection. Assay: immunoSEQ multiplex PCR; the TCRdb copy retains only in-frame clones and omits some. The sample yields approximately 18,000 clones, of which the top ten take up around 16%. The sample was blood buffy coat. The source is a woman aged 18-70 years with a cervical HPV16 infection that either progressed to CIN3+ or cleared (not recorded which).

In regard to this clone: The read gets to within 3 residues of the CDR3 end, and the germline J gene fills in the rest. V is TRBV18 and J is TRBJ1-3, with D possibly being TRBD1 (5 bases). This CDR3 spans 15 amino acids. The V and J ends lost 3 bases and 4 bases respectively, with 13 bases between them. Per the germline V gene, CDR1 is KGHSH and CDR2 is LQKENI. The chain's CDR3 is CASSPDQGSGNTIYF. CDR3 bases read: TGTGCCAGCTCACCTGACCAGGGTTCCGGAAACACC.

A word on this clone: The CDR3 extends 3 residues past the end of the read, so its final part is completed from the germline J gene. V usage is TRBV7-6 and J usage is TRBJ2-4; TRBD1 matches 12 bases. CDR1 SGHVS and CDR2 FNYEAQ come from the germline V gene. The CDR3 loop spans 17 amino acids. Incomplete CDR3 DNA: TGTGCCAGCAGCCCCTTACCCGGGACAGGGGGCTTAGGTGGT. Translating it yields CASSPLPGTGGLGG. The full CDR3 protein reads CASSPLPGTGGLGGQYF. Looking up the rest from reference TRBV7-6 and TRBJ2-4 gives the full variable domain: GAGVSQSPRYKVTKRGQDVALRCDPISGHVSLYWYRQALGQGPEFLTYFNYEAQQDKSGLPNDRFSAERPEGSISTLTIQRTEQRDSAMYRCASSPLPGTGGLGGQYFGAGTRLSVL.

As for this clone: The CDR3 end falls 3 residues outside the read, so it is completed with the germline J gene. The chain is built from TRBV19 and TRBJ1-6; 8 nucleotides agree with TRBD1. This CDR3 contains 15 residues. Germline assignment: CDR1 LNHDA and CDR2 SQIVND (reference sequence). Germline trimming cut 6 bases from V and 7 bases from J; bases unmatched to any gene: 8. The sequenced part of the CDR3 DNA is TGTGCCAGTAGGGCAGACAGGGGTTCGAATTCACCC. Translating it yields CASRADRGSNSP. The entire CDR3 protein reads CASRADRGSNSPLHF.

About this clone: The CDR3 goes on 3 residues after the read ends, and that part is filled in from the germline J gene. The rearrangement uses TRBV5-4 and TRBJ1-2; 7 bases match TRBD1. The CDR3 is made up of 15 amino acids. V was clipped by 0 bases and J by 6 bases; unmatched bases: 8. Germline V gives CDR1 SGHNT, CDR2 YYREEE (reference sequence). CDR3 sequence reads: CASSLDFGDSDGYTF. CDR3 bases read: TGTGCCAGCAGCTTGGATTTCGGGGACAGTGATGGC.

Concerning this clone itself: The read ends 3 residues shy of where the CDR3 ends; the end is completed using the germline J gene. This chain connects TRBV19 to TRBJ2-5; 9 bases are shared with TRBD1. Germline CDR1 LNHDA, CDR2 SQIVND (reference sequence). The CDR3 contains 14 residues. Trimming removed 6 bases from V and 3 bases from J; junction bases left unmatched: 5. This CDR3 is CASRPWTGEETQYF. The sequenced CDR3 bases are TGTGCCAGTAGACCCTGGACAGGGGAAGAGACC. The full variable domain, its missing parts supplied by reference TRBV19 and TRBJ2-5, is DGGITQSPKYLFRKEGQNVTLSCEQNLNHDAMYWYRQDPGQGLRLIYYSQIVNDFQKGDIAEGYSVSREKKESFPLTVTSAQKNPTAFYLCASRPWTGEETQYFGPGTRLLVL.

To note about this clone: The read ends 3 residues early relative to the CDR3; the germline J gene fills the gap. The genes are TRBV20-1 and TRBJ2-3; 7 bases line up with TRBD1. This CDR3 region has 13 residues. The trim removed 6 bases at V and 2 bases at J, leaving 5 bases unmatched. Germline CDR1 DFQATT, CDR2 SNEGSKA (reference sequence). The sequenced part of the CDR3 DNA is TGCAGTGCGCAACAGGGGACCACAGATACG. Translated: CSAQQGTTDT. The complete CDR3 sequence is CSAQQGTTDTQYF.

Of note for this clone: The read is 3 residues too short to cover the CDR3 end, so that end is filled in from the germline J gene. The same CDR3 arises from other DNA sequences in this sample as well. The chain couples TRBV11-2 to TRBJ1-3, with D unclear. This CDR3 comprises 11 residues. Germline CDR1 is SGHAT and CDR2 is FQNNGV. V lost 5 bases to trimming and J lost 7 bases, with 6 bases between them. CDR3 region: CASSQKNTIYF. CDR3 DNA, as far as it was read: TGTGCCAGCAGCCAGAAGAACACC.

CDR3 protein: CASSRTGGDHEQYF. CDR3 bases read: TGTGCCAGCAGCCGGACAGGGGGCGACCACGAG. The rearrangement joins TRBV5-6 to TRBJ2-7, with TRBD1 identical over 11 bases. Read coverage stops 3 residues before the CDR3 terminus; the germline J gene supplies the remainder. Germline CDR1 is SGHDT and CDR2 is YYEEEE. Trimming took 4 bases from V and 5 from J; bases not matched to a gene: 5. The CDR3 runs 14 residues.

With respect to this clone: The read stops 3 residues short of the end of the CDR3; the missing end is completed from the germline J gene. V and J are TRBV5-1 and TRBJ2-7; 7 bases match TRBD2. CDR1 and CDR2 from the germline V gene are SGHRS and YFSETQ. This CDR3 comprises 15 residues. The V gene end was trimmed by 0 bases and the J gene end by 0 bases; junction bases not matched to a gene: 3. The DNA read from the CDR3 is TGCGCCAGCAGCTTGGCGGGCGGGGGCTCCTACGAG. This translates into CASSLAGGGSYE. The whole CDR3 reads CASSLAGGGSYEQYF.

To note about this clone: The read comes to an end 3 residues before the CDR3 does, leaving the germline J gene to fill in the end. V is TRBV4-2 and J is TRBJ2-6, with D possibly being TRBD2 (7 bases). The germline gives CDR1 LGHNA, CDR2 YNFKEQ. The V end lost 0 bases, the J end lost 2 bases, and 11 bases lay between the germline ends. This CDR3 comprises 17 residues. Incomplete CDR3 DNA: TGTGCCAGCAGCCAAGAAGGGGGGGGTACTGGGGCCAACGTC. Residues: CASSQEGGGTGANV. The whole CDR3 reads CASSQEGGGTGANVLTF.

Regarding this clone: The read ends 3 residues shy of where the CDR3 ends; the end is completed using the germline J gene. The V call is TRBV9, the J call TRBJ2-5; 7 positions agree with TRBD1. The CDR3 extends over 16 amino acids. V was pared by 4 bases and J by 1 base, with 10 bases of the junction left unmatched. In germline, CDR1 is SGDLS, CDR2 YYNGEE. CDR3 sequence: CASSPAIGGFQETQYF. Partial CDR3 DNA: TGTGCCAGCAGCCCCGCTATAGGGGGCTTCCAAGAGACC.

About this clone: With the read ending 3 residues before the CDR3 end, the germline J gene is used to fill in that end. The V gene is TRBV18, the J gene TRBJ2-5, with 7 positions matching TRBD1. This CDR3 is 17 amino acids long. Per germline, CDR1 KGHSH and CDR2 LQKENI. The trim removed 2 bases at V and 3 bases at J, leaving 12 bases unmatched. The CDR3 is CASSPFESGTDKETQYF. Incomplete CDR3 DNA: TGTGCCAGCTCACCATTTGAGAGTGGGACAGATAAAGAGACC.

Turning to this clone: The CDR3 end lies 3 residues beyond the end of the read and is filled in from the germline J gene. J is TRBJ2-3 and V is TRBV5-4; D may be TRBD1 (6 bases). In germline, CDR1 is SGHNT, CDR2 YYREEE (reference sequence). V shed 0 bases and J shed 1 base, with 12 bases lying between them. The CDR3 spans 16 residues. The covered CDR3 bases are TGTGCCAGCAGCTTGGACAGGGCAATAGGCACAGATACG. Its translation is CASSLDRAIGTDT. The CDR3 in its entirety is CASSLDRAIGTDTQYF.

Concerning this clone: The CDR3 end lies 3 residues beyond the end of the read and is filled in from the germline J gene. The same CDR3 arises from other DNA sequences in this sample as well. V gene TRBV7-4 combines with J gene TRBJ1-3, with TRBD1 matching 8 bases. The CDR3 is made up of 15 amino acids. Germline assignment: CDR1 SGHVT and CDR2 SQSDAQ. V was pared by 1 base and J by 5 bases, with 4 bases of the junction left unmatched. The CDR3 spells CASSLDRGNRNTIYF. The CDR3 DNA, read in part, is TGTGCCAGCAGCTTAGACAGGGGGAATAGAAACACC.

In regard to this clone: The read terminates 3 residues before the CDR3 end, so the remaining end is supplied by the germline J gene. The chain carries TRBV25-1 and TRBJ1-2; a weak D match, TRBD1 (5 bases). Germline CDR1 MGHDK, CDR2 SYGVNS. The CDR3 contains 15 residues. CDR3 region: CASSESRQGGRGYTF. CDR3 bases read: TGTGCCAGCAGTGAATCTCGCCAGGGTGGGAGAGGC.

Concerning this clone itself: The CDR3 extends 3 residues past the end of the read, so its final part is completed from the germline J gene. The genes are TRBV19 and TRBJ1-2, with TRBD1 matching over 8 bases. Looked up from germline, CDR1 is LNHDA and CDR2 is SQIVND (reference sequence). Germline trimming cut 3 bases from V and 7 bases from J; bases unmatched to any gene: 7. CDR3 size: 14 residues. CDR3 loop: CASSIPDRASGYTF. CDR3 bases read: TGTGCCAGTAGTATCCCGGACAGGGCCTCTGGC. Full variable domain (remainder filled in from reference TRBV19 and TRBJ1-2): DGGITQSPKYLFRKEGQNVTLSCEQNLNHDAMYWYRQDPGQGLRLIYYSQIVNDFQKGDIAEGYSVSREKKESFPLTVTSAQKNPTAFYLCASSIPDRASGYTFGSGTRLTVV.

A word on this clone: Sequencing ends 3 residues short of the CDR3 end; the germline J gene provides the rest. The rearrangement uses TRBV6-1 and TRBJ2-5; 8 bases map to TRBD2. Germline values: CDR1 MNHNS, CDR2 SASEGT. The CDR3 runs to 15 residues. The V gene end was trimmed by 2 bases and the J gene end by 1 base; junction bases not matched to a gene: 3. CDR3 DNA (partial): TGTGCCAGCAGTGAATACGGACTAGCCCAAGAGACC. Protein: CASSEYGLAQET. The whole CDR3 region reads CASSEYGLAQETQYF.

With respect to this clone: The read is 3 residues too short to cover the CDR3 end, so that end is filled in from the germline J gene. The rearrangement uses TRBV14 and TRBJ2-7; perhaps TRBD1 as D (6 bases). CDR3 length: 15 amino acids. Looked up from germline, CDR1 is SGHDN and CDR2 is FVKESK. V was clipped by 3 bases and J by 2 bases, with 14 bases between them. The CDR3 sequence: CASSQRPGDTYEQYF. Incomplete CDR3 DNA: TGTGCCAGCAGCCAGCGCCCAGGGGACACCTACGAG. Drawing the rest from reference TRBV14 and TRBJ2-7, the complete variable domain is EAGVTQFPSHSVIEKGQTVTLRCDPISGHDNLYWYRRVMGKEIKFLLHFVKESKQDESGMPNNRFLAERTGGTYSTLKVQPAELEDSGVYFCASSQRPGDTYEQYFGPGTRLTVT.

As regards this clone: The CDR3 goes on 3 residues after the read ends, and that part is filled in from the germline J gene. The chain combines TRBV7-2 with TRBJ1-2; D may be TRBD1 (5 bases). The CDR3 contains 14 residues. Trimming took off 5 bases at V and 5 bases at J, with 15 bases between the two ends. CDR1 is SGHTA, CDR2 FQGNSA, per germline. The part of the CDR3 DNA that was read is TGTGCCAGCAGCCGGGGGGAAGGGGAGTATGGC. Translating it yields CASSRGEGEYG. The entire CDR3 reads CASSRGEGEYGYTF.

Turning to this clone: The CDR3 end lies 3 residues beyond the end of the read and is filled in from the germline J gene. This chain joins TRBV30 and TRBJ2-3, with a weak D call TRBD1 (5 bases). CDR1 is GTSNPN, CDR2 SVGIG, per germline (reference sequence). This CDR3 is 18 amino acids long. The V and J ends lost 2 bases and 3 bases respectively, with 24 bases between them. The CDR3 sequence: CAWSFPREYRIFTDTQYF. Partial CDR3 DNA: TGTGCCTGGAGTTTTCCAAGGGAATACAGGATCTTTACAGATACG.